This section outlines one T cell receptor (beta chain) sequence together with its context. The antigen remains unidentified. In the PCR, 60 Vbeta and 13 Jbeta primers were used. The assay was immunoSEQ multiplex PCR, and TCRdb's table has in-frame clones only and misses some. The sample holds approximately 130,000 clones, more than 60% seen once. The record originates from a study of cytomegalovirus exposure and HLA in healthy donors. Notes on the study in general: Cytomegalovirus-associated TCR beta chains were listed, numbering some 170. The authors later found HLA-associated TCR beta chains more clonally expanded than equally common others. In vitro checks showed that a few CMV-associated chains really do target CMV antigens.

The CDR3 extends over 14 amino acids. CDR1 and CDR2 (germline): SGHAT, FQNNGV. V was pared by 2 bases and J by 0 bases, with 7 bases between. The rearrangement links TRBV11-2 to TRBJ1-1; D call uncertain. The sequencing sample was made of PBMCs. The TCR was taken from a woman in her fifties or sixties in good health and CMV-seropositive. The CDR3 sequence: CASSLYELNTEAFF. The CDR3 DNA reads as TGTGCCAGCAGCTTATACGAGTTGAACACTGAAGCTTTCTTT. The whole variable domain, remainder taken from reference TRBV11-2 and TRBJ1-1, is EAGVAQSPRYKIIEKRQSVAFWCNPISGHATLYWYQQILGQGPKLLIQFQNNGVVDDSQLPKDRFSAERLKGVDSTLKIQPAKLEDSAVYLCASSLYELNTEAFFGQGTRLTVV.